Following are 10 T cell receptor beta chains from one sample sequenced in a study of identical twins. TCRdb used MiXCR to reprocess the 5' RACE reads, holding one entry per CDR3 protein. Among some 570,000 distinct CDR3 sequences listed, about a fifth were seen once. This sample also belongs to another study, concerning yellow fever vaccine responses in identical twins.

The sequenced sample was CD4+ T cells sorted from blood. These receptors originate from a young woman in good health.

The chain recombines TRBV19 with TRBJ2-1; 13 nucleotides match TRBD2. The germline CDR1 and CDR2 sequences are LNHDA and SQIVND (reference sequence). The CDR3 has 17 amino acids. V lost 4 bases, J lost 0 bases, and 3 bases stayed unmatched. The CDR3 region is CASSKGLAGPSYNEQFF. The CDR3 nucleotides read TGTGCCAGTAGTAAGGGACTAGCGGGGCCCTCCTACAATGAGCAGTTCTTC.

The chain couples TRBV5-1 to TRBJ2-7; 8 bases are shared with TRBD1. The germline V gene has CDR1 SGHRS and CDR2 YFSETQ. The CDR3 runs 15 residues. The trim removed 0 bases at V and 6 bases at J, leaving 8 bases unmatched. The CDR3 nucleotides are TGCGCCAGCAGCTTGGGGGGACAGGATTGGGTCGAGCAGTACTTC. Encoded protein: CASSLGGQDWVEQYF.

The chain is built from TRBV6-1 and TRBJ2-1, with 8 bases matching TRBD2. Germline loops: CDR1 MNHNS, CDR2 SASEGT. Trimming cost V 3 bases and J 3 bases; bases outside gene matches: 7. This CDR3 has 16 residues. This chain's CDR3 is CASSEDGGGYYNEQFF. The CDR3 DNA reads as TGTGCCAGCAGTGAGGACGGGGGGGGATACTACAATGAGCAGTTCTTC.

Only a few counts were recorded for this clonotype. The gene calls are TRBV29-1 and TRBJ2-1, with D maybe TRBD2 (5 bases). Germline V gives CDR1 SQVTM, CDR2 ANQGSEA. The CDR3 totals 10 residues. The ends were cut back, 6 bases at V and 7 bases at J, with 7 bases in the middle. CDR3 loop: CSVGKNEQFF. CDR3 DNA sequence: TGCAGCGTCGGGAAGAATGAGCAGTTCTTC.

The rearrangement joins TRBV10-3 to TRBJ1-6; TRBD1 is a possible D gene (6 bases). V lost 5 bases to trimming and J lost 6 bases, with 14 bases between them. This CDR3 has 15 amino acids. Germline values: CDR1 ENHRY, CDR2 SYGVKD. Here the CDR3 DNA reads TGTGCCATCAGTCCAGGGGTCGTCCTTAATTCACCCCTCCACTTT. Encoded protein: CAISPGVVLNSPLHF.

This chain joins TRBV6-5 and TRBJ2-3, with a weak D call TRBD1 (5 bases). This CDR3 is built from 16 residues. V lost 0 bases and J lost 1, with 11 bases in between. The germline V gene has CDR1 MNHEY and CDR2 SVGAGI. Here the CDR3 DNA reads TGTGCCAGCAGTTACTCGGACATGCCCCGCACAGATACGCAGTATTTT. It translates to CASSYSDMPRTDTQYF.

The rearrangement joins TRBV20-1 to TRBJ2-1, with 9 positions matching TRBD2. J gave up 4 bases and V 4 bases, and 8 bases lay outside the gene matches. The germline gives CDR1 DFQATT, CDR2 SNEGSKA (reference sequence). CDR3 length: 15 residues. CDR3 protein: CSAIDGGGAYNEQFF. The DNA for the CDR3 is TGCAGTGCTATAGATGGCGGGGGGGCGTACAATGAGCAGTTCTTC.

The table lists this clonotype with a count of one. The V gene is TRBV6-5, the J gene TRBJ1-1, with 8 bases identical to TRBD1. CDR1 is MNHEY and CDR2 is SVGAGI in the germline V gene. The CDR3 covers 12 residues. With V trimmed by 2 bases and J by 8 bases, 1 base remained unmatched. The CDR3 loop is CASSYRQGEAFF. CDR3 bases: TGTGCCAGCAGTTACCGACAGGGGGAAGCTTTCTTT.

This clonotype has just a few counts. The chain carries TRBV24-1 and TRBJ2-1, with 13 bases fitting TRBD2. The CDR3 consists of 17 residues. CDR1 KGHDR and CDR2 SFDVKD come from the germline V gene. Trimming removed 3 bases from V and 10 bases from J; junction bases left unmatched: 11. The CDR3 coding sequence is TGTGCCACCAGTGATCCCCCAGGACTAGCGGGAGTGGACGAGCAGTTCTTC. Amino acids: CATSDPPGLAGVDEQFF.

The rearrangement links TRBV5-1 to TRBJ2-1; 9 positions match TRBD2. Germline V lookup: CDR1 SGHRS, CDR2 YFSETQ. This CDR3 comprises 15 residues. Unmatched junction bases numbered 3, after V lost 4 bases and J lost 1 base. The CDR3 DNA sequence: TGCGCCAGCAGCCGACTAGCGGAGTCCTACAATGAGCAGTTCTTC. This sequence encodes CASSRLAESYNEQFF.